A single T cell receptor beta chain is shown here with its context. Antigen specificity is unknown. The same CDR3 arises from other DNA sequences in this sample as well. V lost 4 bases and J lost 6, with 8 bases in between. The CDR3 has 12 residues. Germline V gene lookup returns CDR1 MDHEN and CDR2 SYDVKM. The sample belongs to a study of shared clonotypes between healthy human individuals. Study-level points and caveats: Memory subsets generally showed smaller estimated richness than naive subsets did. About 5% of naive CD4 clonotypes were shared across four donors.

Libraries were prepared by immunoSEQ multiplex PCR; TCRdb keeps only in-frame clonotypes and omits some of them. This sample has some 2,500,000 clones; around 92% occur once, and the top ten carry 0.3% to 0.4%. This TCR was recovered from a man younger than 30 in good health. Some clones in this sample may be carry-over from other donors' samples. The chain recombines TRBV28 with TRBJ2-3; D uncertain. The sequenced sample was naive CD4+ T cells from PBMCs. Regarding subset: CD45RA+ positively selected. The CDR3 region is CASSSPRDTQYF. The CDR3 coding sequence is TGTGCCAGCAGTTCTCCAAGGGATACGCAGTATTTT.